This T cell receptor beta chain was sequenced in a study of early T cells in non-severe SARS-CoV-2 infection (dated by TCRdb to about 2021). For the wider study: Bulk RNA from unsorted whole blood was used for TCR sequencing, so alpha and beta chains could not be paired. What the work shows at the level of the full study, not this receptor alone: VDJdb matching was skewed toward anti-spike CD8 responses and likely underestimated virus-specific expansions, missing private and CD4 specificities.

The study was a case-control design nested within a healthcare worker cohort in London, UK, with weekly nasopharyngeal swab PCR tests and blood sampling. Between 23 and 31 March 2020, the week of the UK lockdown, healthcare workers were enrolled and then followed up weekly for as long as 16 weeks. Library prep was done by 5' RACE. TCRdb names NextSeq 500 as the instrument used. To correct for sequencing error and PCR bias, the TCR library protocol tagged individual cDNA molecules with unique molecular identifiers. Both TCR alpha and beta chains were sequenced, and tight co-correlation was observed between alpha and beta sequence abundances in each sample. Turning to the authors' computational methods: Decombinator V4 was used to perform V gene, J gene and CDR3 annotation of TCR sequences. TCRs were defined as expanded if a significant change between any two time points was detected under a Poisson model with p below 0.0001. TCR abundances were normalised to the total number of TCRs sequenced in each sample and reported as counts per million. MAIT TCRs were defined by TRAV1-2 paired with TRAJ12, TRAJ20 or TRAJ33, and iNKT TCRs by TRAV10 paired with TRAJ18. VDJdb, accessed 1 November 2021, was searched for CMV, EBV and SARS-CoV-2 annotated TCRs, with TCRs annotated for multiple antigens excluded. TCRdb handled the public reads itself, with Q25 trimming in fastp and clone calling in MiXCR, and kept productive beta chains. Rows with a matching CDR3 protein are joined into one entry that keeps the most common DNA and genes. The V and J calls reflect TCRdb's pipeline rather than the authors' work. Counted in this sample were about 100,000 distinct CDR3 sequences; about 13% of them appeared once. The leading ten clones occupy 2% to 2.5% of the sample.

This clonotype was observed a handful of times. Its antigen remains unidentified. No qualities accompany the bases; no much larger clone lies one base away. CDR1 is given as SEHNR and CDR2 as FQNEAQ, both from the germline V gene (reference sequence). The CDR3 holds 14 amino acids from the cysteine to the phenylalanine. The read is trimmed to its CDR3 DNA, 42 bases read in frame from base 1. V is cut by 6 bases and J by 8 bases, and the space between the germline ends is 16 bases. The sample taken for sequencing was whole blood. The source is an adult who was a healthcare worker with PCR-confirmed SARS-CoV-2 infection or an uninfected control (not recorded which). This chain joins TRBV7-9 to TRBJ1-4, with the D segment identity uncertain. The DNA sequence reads TGTGCCAGCAGTTACCAACCTCTTGAGGAAAAACTGTTTTTT. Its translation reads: CASSYQPLEEKLFF.